These 17 T cell receptor beta chains share one sample of origin, sequenced in a study of cytomegalovirus exposure and HLA in healthy donors. The PCR contained 60 Vbeta and 13 Jbeta primers. Assay: immunoSEQ multiplex PCR; the TCRdb copy retains only in-frame clones and omits some. The table records about 160,000 clones, 80% to 90% of them present only once. The material sequenced was PBMCs. The source is a male donor in good health and CMV-seronegative.

This chain uses TRBV7-3 with TRBJ2-5, with a possible D match to TRBD2 (6 bases). V was pared by 3 bases and J by 1 base, with 9 bases between. There are 14 residues in the CDR3. The germline V gene has CDR1 SGHTA and CDR2 FQGTGA. In nucleotides, the CDR3 is TGTGCCAGCAGCTTCAATAGCGGCCAAGAGACCCAGTACTTC. Translating gives CASSFNSGQETQYF.

The chain carries TRBV2 and TRBJ1-4; 10 bases are a match to TRBD1. Trimming took 2 bases from V and 6 from J; bases not matched to a gene: 3. The CDR3 loop spans 15 amino acids. From germline, CDR1 is SNHLY and CDR2 FYNNEI. CDR3 residues: CASSEPGQGHEKLFF. CDR3 nucleotide sequence: TGTGCCAGCAGTGAACCGGGACAGGGGCATGAAAAACTGTTTTTT. Full variable domain (rest looked up from reference TRBV2 and TRBJ1-4): EPEVTQTPSHQVTQMGQEVILRCVPISNHLYFYWYRQILGQKVEFLVSFYNNEISEKSEIFDDQFSVERPDGSNFTLKIRSTKLEDSAMYFCASSEPGQGHEKLFFGSGTQLSVL.

The chain carries TRBV9 and TRBJ2-7; D ambiguous. Germline CDR1 is SGDLS and CDR2 is YYNGEE. Trimming stripped 4 bases from V and 3 bases from J, with 14 bases between. The CDR3 contains 14 residues. CDR3 in DNA: TGTGCCAGCAGCCGTTCAGTCCCAGACTACGAGCAGTACTTC. Translation: CASSRSVPDYEQYF.

The rearrangement links TRBV5-1 to TRBJ1-2; 8 nucleotides match TRBD1. This CDR3 has 16 amino acids. CDR1 SGHRS and CDR2 YFSETQ come from the germline V gene. V shed 4 bases and J 8 bases; nucleotides not matched to a gene: 16. The CDR3 reads CASSLGSHRGSFGYTF. In nucleotides, the CDR3 is TGCGCCAGCAGCCTGGGGTCCCACAGGGGGTCGTTCGGCTACACCTTC.

This clone was seen just once. The chain recombines TRBV10-3 with TRBJ2-7; TRBD2 aligns across 7 bases. The length of the CDR3 is 17 residues. Germline loops: CDR1 ENHRY, CDR2 SYGVKD. Trimming removed 0 bases from V and 0 bases from J; junction bases left unmatched: 8. CDR3 coding DNA: TGTGCCATCAGTGAGTCCCGTGGGGGGGACTTCTCCTACGAGCAGTACTTC. This sequence encodes CAISESRGGDFSYEQYF.

The genes are TRBV5-1 and TRBJ1-2, with a tentative D call TRBD1 (6 bases). Germline V CDR1 and CDR2: SGHRS, YFSETQ. The V end was cut by 2 bases, the J end by 2 bases, with 10 bases between. The CDR3 is 14 residues long. CDR3 protein: CASSLTGYNYGYTF. CDR3 coding DNA: TGCGCCAGCAGCTTAACAGGGTACAACTATGGCTACACCTTC.

V and J are TRBV7-2 and TRBJ1-5; the D gene is possibly TRBD1 (6 bases). CDR3 length: 15 residues. Trimming took off 5 bases at V and 2 bases at J, with 13 bases between the two ends. Germline-derived CDR1 and CDR2 are SGHTA and FQGNSA. In DNA, the CDR3 is TGTGCCAGCAGCCCACAGGGTCAGGGCAATCAGCCCCAGCATTTT. This codes for CASSPQGQGNQPQHF. The entire variable domain, with the rest obtained from reference TRBV7-2 and TRBJ1-5, is as follows: GAGVSQSPSNKVTEKGKDVELRCDPISGHTALYWYRQSLGQGLEFLIYFQGNSAPDKSGLPSDRFSAERTGGSVSTLTIQRTQQEDSAVYLCASSPQGQGNQPQHFGDGTRLSIL.

The rearrangement links TRBV4-1 to TRBJ2-7, with a tentative D call TRBD1 (5 bases). Germline V gene lookup returns CDR1 MGHRA and CDR2 YSYEKL. This CDR3 has 15 amino acids. The V and J ends lost 1 base and 1 base respectively, with 11 bases between them. The CDR3: CASSQVSRTSYEQYF. CDR3 bases: TGCGCCAGCAGCCAAGTTTCACGGACATCCTACGAGCAGTACTTC.

The chain recombines TRBV7-2 with TRBJ1-5; D remains ambiguous. This CDR3 is built from 13 residues. V was clipped by 5 bases and J by 3 bases, with 8 bases between them. Germline V gives CDR1 SGHTA, CDR2 FQGNSA. CDR3 amino acids: CASSPQNNQPQHF. CDR3 DNA sequence: TGTGCCAGCAGCCCCCAGAACAATCAGCCCCAGCATTTT.

V is TRBV12-2 and J is TRBJ2-7; TRBD2 is the table's D call and was not checked against the DNA. TRBV12-2 is noted as a pseudogene. This CDR3 region has 16 residues. As DNA, the CDR3 is TGTGCAAGTCGCTTAGCGGGGGGAAGGCCATACTACGAGCAGTACTTC. It specifies CASRLAGGRPYYEQYF.

This clone has a handful of counts. The chain links TRBV2 to TRBJ2-3; 11 bases are a match to TRBD2. Per the germline V gene, CDR1 is SNHLY and CDR2 is FYNNEI. This CDR3 is built from 18 residues. The V gene end was trimmed by 6 bases and the J gene end by 0 bases; junction bases not matched to a gene: 11. The DNA for the CDR3 is TGTGCCAGCAGAGCGGACGATGTAGCGGGAGGGAGCACAGATACGCAGTATTTT. Its translation: CASRADDVAGGSTDTQYF. Full variable domain (remainder filled in from reference TRBV2 and TRBJ2-3): EPEVTQTPSHQVTQMGQEVILRCVPISNHLYFYWYRQILGQKVEFLVSFYNNEISEKSEIFDDQFSVERPDGSNFTLKIRSTKLEDSAMYFCASRADDVAGGSTDTQYFGPGTRLTVL.

The rearrangement joins TRBV28 to TRBJ1-2, with 8 nucleotides matching TRBD1. Germline V CDR1 and CDR2: MDHEN, SYDVKM. Trimming took 4 bases from V and 11 from J; bases not matched to a gene: 15. CDR3 length: 15 residues. CDR3 sequence reads: CASSSPGQVPPVYTF. As DNA, the CDR3 is TGTGCCAGCAGTTCTCCGGGACAGGTCCCTCCGGTTTACACCTTC.

This clone came up a few times. This chain connects TRBV4-1 to TRBJ1-2; D gene unclear. Trimming shortened V by 1 base and J by 6 bases, and 12 bases separated the two germline ends. Germline values: CDR1 MGHRA, CDR2 YSYEKL. This CDR3 has 14 amino acids. DNA of the CDR3: TGCGCCAGCAGCCAAGTGGAGGGAGGGCATGGCTACACCTTC. Its translation is CASSQVEGGHGYTF.

As to this clone: At one of its ends the junction is not consistent with the germline gene, which may arise from a read error. The chain has TRBV29-1 and TRBJ2-5, with 9 bases fitting TRBD2. CDR3 size: 15 residues. Germline V gene sequence: CDR1 SQVTM, CDR2 ANQGSEA. The CDR3 is CSVELVAGVKETQYF. The CDR3 region has the DNA TGCAGCGTTGAGTTGGTAGCGGGAGTGAAAGAAACCCAGTACTTC.

The chain is built from TRBV11-2 and TRBJ2-7; D not certain. The V gene lost 1 base and the J gene lost 2 bases, with 12 bases spanning the gap. The CDR3 length is 15 residues. Per the germline V gene, CDR1 is SGHAT and CDR2 is FQNNGV. This CDR3 reads CASSLGPGLPYEQYF. The CDR3 coding sequence is TGTGCCAGCAGCTTAGGGCCCGGGTTGCCCTACGAGCAGTACTTC.

The chain employs TRBV7-3 and TRBJ1-1, with D maybe TRBD1 (6 bases). CDR1 and CDR2 from the germline V gene are SGHTA and FQGTGA. CDR3 size: 15 residues. V was pared by 1 base and J by 4 bases, with 13 bases between. The CDR3 nucleotides read TGTGCCAGCAGCTTAAAAGGGGGGGTCGCCACTGAAGCTTTCTTT. Amino acid sequence: CASSLKGGVATEAFF.

This clone appeared a single time. The rearrangement links TRBV5-1 to TRBJ1-2; 7 positions agree with TRBD1. This CDR3 spans 17 amino acids. CDR1 is SGHRS and CDR2 is YFSETQ in the germline V gene. V lost 0 bases, J lost 6 bases, and 14 bases stayed unmatched. CDR3 loop: CASSLDYSRQGDNGYTF. CDR3 nucleotide sequence: TGCGCCAGCAGCTTGGATTATTCCCGACAGGGTGATAATGGCTACACCTTC.